By share, the clone carrying this T cell receptor (beta chain) ranks as medium-sized (0.01 to 0.1%). The sample comes from a study of OX40 agonist ivuxolimab in advanced cancers. As for the study in general: The drug used for patients, ivuxolimab, was an agonistic anti-OX40 (CD134) antibody. Patients assigned to dose escalation were diagnosed with hepatocellular carcinoma, melanoma, renal cell or head and neck cancer.

There are 15 residues in the CDR3. Looked up from germline, CDR1 is LNHDA and CDR2 is SQIVND (reference sequence). The V gene lost 3 bases and the J gene lost 1 base, with 9 bases spanning the gap. The protocol was immunoSEQ multiplex PCR, while the TCRdb copy is restricted to in-frame clones and leaves out a portion. Of 50,000 or so clones in the sample, roughly 85% were seen once. Sequencing used CD4+ or CD8+ T cells sorted from blood, obtained in a trial of the OX40 agonist ivuxolimab. The source of this sequence is an adult with an advanced solid tumor such as melanoma, head and neck, liver or kidney cancer. The V call is TRBV19, the J call TRBJ2-2; perhaps TRBD1 as D (6 bases). The CDR3 bases are TGTGCCAGTAGTATGGGGGCCCTGAACACCGGGGAGCTGTTTTTT. Its protein is CASSMGALNTGELFF.